A selection of T cell receptor beta chains follows, all from one sample in a study of breast tumors, draining lymph nodes, adjacent tissues. Using its own MiXCR run on the multiplex PCR reads, TCRdb lists one record per CDR3 protein. The sample lists over 200,000 distinct CDR3 sequences; 30% to 35% were seen once. The sequencing sample was made of axillary lymph node tissue. The receptors were sampled from a female donor with breast cancer. Some clones in this sample may be carry-over from other donors' samples. CDR3s include the opening cysteine and the closing phenylalanine or tryptophan. A D gene is named only where the DNA matches it firmly. Size is omitted from some rows. Given values are once, few, many or a class for expanded clones.

>.|.|TRBV6-5|TRBJ1-3
TGTGCCAGCAGACTGACAGGATCGTCTGGAGACACCATATATTTT
CASRLTGSSGDTIYF
>TRBD2|many|TRBV5-1|TRBJ2-7
TGCGCCAGCAGCAATCCGGGACTAGCTTCCCACGAGCAGTACTTC
CASSNPGLASHEQYF
>TRBD1|few|TRBV6-4|TRBJ1-2
TGTGCCAGCAGTGACTCGGGAGGCAGGGGGCCTGGCTACGCCTTC
CASSDSGGRGPGYAF
>.|many|TRBV11-3|TRBJ2-5
TGTGCCAGCAGCGCACGTACCGGGCCATCGCAAGAGACCCAGTACTTC
CASSARTGPSQETQYF
>.|.|TRBV24-1|TRBJ2-1
TGTGCCACCTCTAAGGGGTACGGGCACCCTTGGCAGTTCTTC
CATSKGYGHPWQFF
>.|.|TRBV20-1|TRBJ2-5
TGCAGTGCCGAACGGGGAGAGACCCAGTACTTC
CSAERGETQYF
>.|many|TRBV5-1|TRBJ1-5
TGCGCCAGCTCAGAGGGGGGACTCAATCAGCCCCAGCATTTT
CASSEGGLNQPQHF
>.|.|TRBV5-4|TRBJ2-3
TGTGCCAGCAGCTTGGGACCTCGCCCAGATACGCAGTATTTT
CASSLGPRPDTQYF
>.|.|TRBV24-1|TRBJ1-3
TGTGCCACCAGCGCTTTCAGGACTGGAAAACCCCAAAATTTT
CATSAFRTGKPQNF
>TRBD2|few|TRBV29-1|TRBJ2-1
TGCAGCGTTGAACCCGGGGGGTTAGGGGCCAATGAGCAGTTCTTC
CSVEPGGLGANEQFF
>.|many|TRBV20-1|TRBJ2-1
TGCAGTGCTTTCCACCGGACATCTGGAGAGCAGTTCTTC
CSAFHRTSGEQFF
>.|few|TRBV11-2|TRBJ1-2
TGTGCCAGCAGCAACAGGGACGGCTCCACCTTC
CASSNRDGSTF
>.|many|TRBV9|TRBJ2-1
TGTGCCAGCAGCGTAGACGGGAATATCTACAATGAGCAGTTCTTC
CASSVDGNIYNEQFF
>TRBD1|many|TRBV5-1|TRBJ2-7
TGCGCCAGCAGCTTGCAGGGGGCGATATACTACGAGCAGTACTTC
CASSLQGAIYYEQYF
>.|many|TRBV6-1|TRBJ1-4
TGTGCCAGCAGTGAAGGGGGCCAGGAAAAACTGTTTTTT
CASSEGGQEKLFF
>TRBD2|many|TRBV2|TRBJ2-4
TGTGCCAGCAGTGGAACTAGCGGGAGTGGCATTCAGTACTTC
CASSGTSGSGIQYF
>TRBD2|few|TRBV27|TRBJ2-3
TGTGCCAGCAGTTCCCTAGCGGGGGCCCGCACAGATACGCAGTATTTT
CASSSLAGARTDTQYF
>.|many|TRBV4-2|TRBJ1-2
TGTGCCAGCAGCCAAGGGGTTACAGGAGCCAACTATGGCTACACCTTC
CASSQGVTGANYGYTF
>.|.|TRBV11-2|TRBJ2-5
TGTGCCAGCAGCTTAGATAGATGGGCTGGGCGGGCCCAAGAGACCCAGTACTTC
CASSLDRWAGRAQETQYF
>.|.|TRBV6-5|TRBJ2-7
TGTGCCAGCAGTGATAGGGGATCCTTCTACGAGCAGTACTTC
CASSDRGSFYEQYF
>TRBD1|few|TRBV6-2/TRBV6-3|TRBJ2-2
TGTGCCAGCAGTCAAATACAGGGGCCCGGGGAGCTGTTTTTT
CASSQIQGPGELFF
>.|many|TRBV7-9|TRBJ2-2
TGTGCCAGTCGCGCAGGGGCGAGCACCGGGGAGCTGTTTTTT
CASRAGASTGELFF